This T cell receptor (beta chain) was found in a study of blood T cell repertoires in COVID-19. Across the whole study: Samples of COVID-19 (acute and convalescent) were obtained from the United States, Italy and Spain. Sources were T cells, B-cell-depleted T cells, or PBMCs; the material itself was cDNA or gDNA.

Original analysis: Nucleated cell number was recorded as an estimate derived from reference gene primer amplification. The repertoire was sequenced with immunoSEQ multiplex PCR; TCRdb's copy has only in-frame clones and lacks some. V, J and clone size were drawn from that table, and D and trimming were deduced from the DNA. The table has about 15,000 clones, 87% seen once; the top ten hold around 15%. This CDR3 region has 11 residues. Trimming pared 7 bases from V and 8 bases from J, leaving 11 bases between. Germline CDR1 is SGHAT and CDR2 is FQNNGV. Sequencing was performed on peripheral blood. The chain is built from TRBV11-2 and TRBJ1-2; tentatively, D is TRBD1 (6 bases). The sequence derives from a human donor with active COVID-19. The donor label of this sample is uncertain. The CDR3 protein is CASKGVRGYTF. The DNA of the CDR3 is TGTGCCAGCAAGGGGGTTCGGGGCTACACCTTC.